Below, 28 T cell receptor beta chains from the same sample are listed, as sequenced in a study of post-analysis software for immune sequencing data. General study results and limits: Higher frequency in patients than in controls was seen for roughly five TRBV segments, with TRBV5-6, TRBV5-1 and TRBV20-1 among them.

The TCR beta cDNA libraries contained unique molecular identifiers. TCRdb passed the PCR reads through MiXCR, listing each CDR3 protein once. Here the sample spans hundreds of thousands of distinct CDR3 sequences, less than 35% being singletons. Antigens for these TCRs are unknown. Sequenced: blood. These receptors were taken from a girl aged 5-17 years with multiple sclerosis.

As concerns this clonotype: This clone may be a read error of a much larger clone one base away. The genes are TRBV29-1 and TRBJ2-7; TRBD2 might be the D (5 bases). CDR3 length: 12 residues. V dropped 7 bases and J dropped 5 bases, with 15 bases sitting between them. CDR1 is SQVTM, CDR2 ANQGSEA, per germline. The CDR3 protein is CSGGLGGNEQYF. The CDR3 DNA sequence: TGCAGCGGCGGACTCGGCGGCAACGAGCAGTACTTC.

The rearrangement uses TRBV29-1 and TRBJ1-2; D remains unclear. The germline V and J ends were trimmed by 8 bases and 1 base, with 14 bases remaining between them. The CDR3 contains 13 residues. Germline V gives CDR1 SQVTM, CDR2 ANQGSEA. The CDR3 reads CSCRADLNYGYTF. CDR3 DNA: TGCAGCTGCCGGGCGGACCTTAACTATGGCTACACCTTC.

The chain links TRBV5-1 to TRBJ2-1; 11 bases match TRBD2. The V and J ends lost 7 bases and 4 bases, in that order; junction bases with no gene match: 10. The length of the CDR3 is 16 residues. The germline V gene encodes CDR1 SGHRS and CDR2 YFSETQ. Here the CDR3 DNA reads TGCGCCAGCGAACCGGGACTAGCGGCCACGTACAATGAGCAGTTCTTC. Its protein is CASEPGLAATYNEQFF.

V gene TRBV5-1 combines with J gene TRBJ1-1; TRBD1 might be the D (6 bases). The CDR3 covers 13 residues. The germline V and J ends were trimmed by 7 bases and 2 bases, with 12 bases remaining between them. Germline CDR1 is SGHRS and CDR2 is YFSETQ. The CDR3 coding sequence is TGCGCCAGCTCGGGACAAATTAACACTGAAGCTTTCTTT. Translation gives CASSGQINTEAFF.

This clonotype was seen repeatedly, ten times or more. The V and J genes are TRBV10-3 and TRBJ2-5; D is ambiguous. CDR3 size: 13 residues. V dropped 2 bases and J dropped 5 bases, with 9 bases sitting between them. Germline V gene data show CDR1 as ENHRY and CDR2 as SYGVKD. DNA for the CDR3: TGTGCCATCAGTGAGCTAGTCGATGAGACCCAGTACTTC. Translation gives CAISELVDETQYF.

The genes are TRBV3-1 and TRBJ2-5; D is unresolved. Trimming left V 3 bases short and J 1 base short, with 9 bases between. The length of the CDR3 is 14 residues. Germline CDR1 LGHDT, CDR2 YNNKEL (reference sequence). Here the CDR3 reads CASSHPVSQETQYF. The CDR3 DNA is TGTGCCAGCAGCCACCCAGTATCCCAAGAGACCCAGTACTTC.

This chain's CDR3 is CATSDETPGPQHF. The DNA for the CDR3 is TGTGCCACCAGTGATGAAACACCGGGGCCCCAGCATTTT. J is TRBJ1-5 and V is TRBV24-1; D gene uncertain. The germline V gene has CDR1 KGHDR and CDR2 SFDVKD. CDR3 length: 13 amino acids. V was pared by 3 bases and J by 9 bases, with 11 bases between.

This clonotype was detected a few times. CDR3 sequence: CASSLGWWTGVAEQYF. CDR3 DNA sequence: TGTGCCAGCAGCTTAGGCTGGTGGACAGGGGTGGCCGAGCAGTACTTC. The V and J genes are TRBV7-2 and TRBJ2-5; 9 bases map to TRBD1. The end of the DNA fits TRBJ2-7 better, so the J call may be wrong. The CDR3 is 16 residues long. Germline V gene data show CDR1 as SGHTA and CDR2 as FQGNSA.

This clonotype was seen repeatedly, ten times or more. The chain links TRBV20-1 to TRBJ2-1; TRBD1 or TRBD2 may be the D gene (5 bases each). The CDR3 has 13 residues. CDR1 is DFQATT and CDR2 is SNEGSKA in the germline V gene (reference sequence). V was shortened by 6 bases and J by 9 bases, with 18 bases between the two germline ends. CDR3 residues: CSASPGAWGEQFF. The CDR3 DNA sequence: TGCAGTGCGTCCCCCGGGGCCTGGGGTGAGCAGTTCTTC.

The rearrangement links TRBV6-5 to TRBJ2-1; D is undetermined. Trimming shortened V by 2 bases and J by 8 bases, and 10 bases separated the two germline ends. The CDR3 sequence is 13 residues long. Germline V CDR1 and CDR2: MNHEY, SVGAGI. The chain's CDR3 is CASSYRVSDEQFF. DNA of the CDR3: TGTGCCAGCAGTTACAGGGTATCGGATGAGCAGTTCTTC.

This clonotype was observed a handful of times. The V and J genes are TRBV18 and TRBJ2-7; D not certain. V lost 2 bases to trimming and J lost 2 bases, with 13 bases between them. Germline lookup yields CDR1 KGHSH and CDR2 LQKENI. This CDR3 is built from 15 residues. CDR3 in amino acids: CASSPIRESAYEQYF. CDR3 in DNA: TGTGCCAGCTCACCAATAAGGGAATCGGCCTACGAGCAGTACTTC.

This clonotype appeared a few times. The chain's CDR3 is CASRGGQGIFGYTF. DNA of the CDR3: TGTGCCAGCCGTGGGGGACAGGGCATTTTCGGCTACACCTTC. The J gene is TRBJ1-2, the V gene TRBV6-1, with TRBD1 matching over 9 bases. The CDR3 is 14 residues long. The germline V gene encodes CDR1 MNHNS and CDR2 SASEGT. V was pared by 8 bases and J by 8 bases, with 12 bases of the junction left unmatched.

The V and J genes are TRBV7-9 and TRBJ1-4, with 8 bases that match TRBD1. Germline V lookup: CDR1 SEHNR, CDR2 FQNEAQ (reference sequence). The junction had 5 bases not matched to a gene; V was cut back by 2 bases and J by 3 bases. The CDR3 extends over 16 amino acids. This CDR3 is CASSLPRDRSNEKLFF. CDR3 bases: TGTGCCAGCAGCTTACCACGGGACAGGTCTAATGAAAAACTGTTTTTT.

On this clonotype itself: At one boundary the junction diverges from the germline segment, which might be a read error. The rearrangement uses TRBV2 and TRBJ2-5; TRBD1 is a possible D gene (6 bases). CDR1 is SNHLY and CDR2 is FYNNEI in the germline V gene. There are 13 residues in the CDR3. The CDR3 bases are TGTGCCGGCAGTCGGACAGAACAAGAGACCCAGTACTTC. Protein: CAGSRTEQETQYF.

The J gene is TRBJ2-5, the V gene TRBV12-3 or TRBV12-4; TRBD2 agrees at 11 bases. V was pared by 2 bases and J by 5 bases, with 10 bases of the junction left unmatched. The CDR3 has 17 amino acids. CDR3 nucleotides: TGTGCCAGCAGTTTATGGGAGTCGGCTAGCGGGGGGGAGACCCAGTACTTC. Its protein is CASSLWESASGGETQYF.

The genes are TRBV28 and TRBJ1-2; 12 bases are a match to TRBD1. V lost 6 bases and J lost 6; bases outside the gene matches: 2. Germline V gives CDR1 MDHEN, CDR2 SYDVKM. The CDR3 loop spans 13 amino acids. CDR3 bases: TGTGCCAGCAGACGGGACAGGGGGCATGGCTACACCTTC. This encodes CASRRDRGHGYTF.

The chain uses TRBV6-2 or TRBV6-3 and TRBJ2-1; a weak D match, TRBD2 (5 bases). The V gene lost 2 bases and the J gene lost 9 bases, with 14 bases spanning the gap. The CDR3 loop spans 14 amino acids. Germline assignment: CDR1 MNHEY and CDR2 SVGEGT. The CDR3 region is CASSYLASRGEQFF. CDR3 DNA sequence: TGTGCCAGCAGTTACCTAGCCTCCCGCGGTGAGCAGTTCTTC.

This clonotype was observed a handful of times. The chain is built from TRBV27 and TRBJ2-7, with D perhaps TRBD1 (6 bases). V shed 5 bases and J shed 4 bases, with 15 bases lying between them. Per the germline V gene, CDR1 is MNHEY and CDR2 is SMNVEV (reference sequence). The CDR3 length is 14 residues. Here the CDR3 reads CASSLHRESYEQYF. CDR3 DNA: TGTGCCAGCAGTCTTCACAGGGAATCGTACGAGCAGTACTTC.

This clonotype has a handful of counts. This CDR3 reads CSAKTSGNTDTQYF. In DNA, the CDR3 is TGCAGTGCTAAGACTAGCGGCAACACAGATACGCAGTATTTT. The V gene is TRBV20-1, the J gene TRBJ2-3; 9 bases align to TRBD2. Germline values: CDR1 DFQATT, CDR2 SNEGSKA (reference sequence). CDR3 length equals 14 residues. The V gene end was trimmed by 4 bases and the J gene end by 2 bases; junction bases not matched to a gene: 4.

This clonotype showed up just a few times. This chain connects TRBV10-3 to TRBJ2-1; TRBD2 matches at 14 bases. The CDR3 extends over 17 amino acids. Germline V gene sequence: CDR1 ENHRY, CDR2 SYGVKD. After removal of 4 bases from V and 8 bases from J, the junction contained 10 bases not matched to a gene. The CDR3 sequence: CAISGRGLAGVSHEQFF. The CDR3 DNA reads TGTGCCATCAGTGGCAGGGGACTAGCGGGAGTATCCCATGAGCAGTTCTTC.

The V gene is TRBV5-8, the J gene TRBJ2-3; 8 positions agree with TRBD1. V shed 4 bases, J shed 2 bases, and the junction held 3 bases outside the gene matches. The CDR3 covers 14 residues. Germline V gene lookup returns CDR1 SGHTS and CDR2 YDEGEE. DNA of the CDR3: TGTGCCAGCAGCCGGCAGGGGGCCACAGATACGCAGTATTTT. Amino acids: CASSRQGATDTQYF.

V is TRBV10-3 and J is TRBJ2-3; 14 bases line up with TRBD2. The J segment lost 2 bases and the V segment lost 11 bases, leaving 6 bases of the junction unmatched. CDR3 size: 15 residues. Germline CDR1 is ENHRY and CDR2 is SYGVKD. The CDR3: CAAGLAGADTDTQYF. The CDR3 bases are TGTGCCGCGGGACTAGCGGGGGCCGACACAGATACGCAGTATTTT.

The rearrangement links TRBV9 to TRBJ1-2; TRBD1 matches at 7 bases. This CDR3 has 15 amino acids. The germline V gene has CDR1 SGDLS and CDR2 YYNGEE. V was clipped by 4 bases and J by 4 bases; unmatched bases: 10. In nucleotides, the CDR3 is TGTGCCAGCAGCCCACGACAGGGAGGTGGCTATGGCTACACCTTC. This gives the protein CASSPRQGGGYGYTF.

This clonotype was observed a few times. V gene TRBV5-1 combines with J gene TRBJ2-6; D unclear. The germline V gene has CDR1 SGHRS and CDR2 YFSETQ. The CDR3 covers 18 residues. Trimming cost V 0 bases and J 1 base, with 14 bases left between them. The CDR3 spells CASSLEIPWMSGANVLTF. The CDR3 coding sequence is TGCGCCAGCAGCTTGGAAATCCCCTGGATGTCTGGGGCCAACGTCCTGACTTTC.

The gene calls are TRBV2 and TRBJ2-1; 14 bases are shared with TRBD2. Germline V CDR1 and CDR2: SNHLY, FYNNEI. V dropped 7 bases and J dropped 4; count of bases not matched to a gene: 3. This CDR3 has 15 amino acids. The CDR3 DNA sequence: TGTGCCAGCAACCGACTAGCGGGAGGGTACAATGAGCAGTTCTTC. Translation gives CASNRLAGGYNEQFF.

The V call is TRBV27, the J call TRBJ2-7; a possible D gene is TRBD2 (6 bases). V was clipped by 6 bases and J by 2 bases, with 14 bases between them. The CDR3 is 14 amino acids. Looked up from germline, CDR1 is MNHEY and CDR2 is SMNVEV (reference sequence). This CDR3 reads CASSLGAGPYEQYF. The DNA of the CDR3 is TGTGCCAGCAGCCTCGGCGCGGGACCCTACGAGCAGTACTTC.

The chain couples TRBV20-1 to TRBJ1-1; D not certain. The CDR3 is 15 amino acids. Trimming pared 6 bases from V and 0 bases from J, leaving 17 bases between. The germline V gene has CDR1 DFQATT and CDR2 SNEGSKA (reference sequence). CDR3 loop: CSAPARPELNTEAFF. The CDR3 region has the DNA TGCAGTGCCCCAGCACGTCCAGAACTGAACACTGAAGCTTTCTTT.

This clonotype was seen repeatedly, ten times or more. The gene calls are TRBV29-1 and TRBJ2-1; 11 nucleotides align to TRBD2. This CDR3 is 15 amino acids long. With 6 bases clipped from V and 2 bases from J, the junction kept 6 bases outside the gene matches. Germline-derived CDR1 and CDR2 are SQVTM and ANQGSEA. CDR3 region: CSVGTSGRAYNEQFF. Written as DNA, the CDR3 is TGCAGCGTCGGAACTAGCGGGAGAGCCTACAATGAGCAGTTCTTC.